These 25 T cell receptor beta chains were sequenced from one sample in a study of T cells in tumors after PD-1 blockade. Sequencing was performed with immunoSEQ multiplex PCR; in TCRdb, only in-frame clones are kept and a portion is missing. The sample has about 4,000 clones; 73% are singletons. As to time point: first of two pre-therapy site-matched biopsies 2 to 3 months apart. The sequenced sample was tumor tissue, obtained before anti-PD-1 treatment. These receptors all stem from a human donor with basal cell carcinoma.

This clone turned up a few times. J is TRBJ2-4 and V is TRBV7-2; no clear D gene. V lost 5 bases, J lost 0 bases, and 8 bases lay in between. This CDR3 region has 14 residues. CDR1 SGHTA and CDR2 FQGNSA come from the germline V gene. The DNA for the CDR3 is TGTGCCAGCAGCCAAAGTACAGCCAAAAACATTCAGTACTTC. This codes for CASSQSTAKNIQYF.

This chain uses TRBV5-5 with TRBJ2-1; 10 bases line up with TRBD2. The CDR3 loop spans 20 amino acids. Germline assignment: CDR1 SGHKS and CDR2 YYEKEE (reference sequence). With 4 bases clipped from V and 0 bases from J, the junction kept 16 bases outside the gene matches. DNA of the CDR3: TGTGCCAGCAGCCCACTACCTCCTAGCGGGGGCCCTAGCTCCTACAATGAGCAGTTCTTC. Protein product: CASSPLPPSGGPSSYNEQFF.

The V call is TRBV6-2 or TRBV6-3, the J call TRBJ2-3, with D perhaps TRBD1 or TRBD2 (5 bases each). Germline CDR1 reads MNHEY; CDR2 reads SVGEGT. This CDR3 has 16 residues. The V and J ends lost 3 bases and 0 bases respectively, with 13 bases between them. CDR3: CASSYWGNPSTDTQYF. The DNA of the CDR3 is TGTGCCAGCAGTTATTGGGGGAACCCTAGCACAGATACGCAGTATTTT.

This chain uses TRBV27 with TRBJ2-6; D is undetermined. The ends were cut back, 1 base at V and 0 bases at J, with 4 bases in the middle. Germline CDR1 reads MNHEY; CDR2 reads SMNVEV (reference sequence). The CDR3 spans 15 residues. The CDR3 region has the DNA TGTGCCAGCAGTTTATGGAGCTCTGGGGCCAACGTCCTGACTTTC. Residues: CASSLWSSGANVLTF.

The chain uses TRBV6-6 and TRBJ2-7; tentatively, D is TRBD1 or TRBD2 (5 bases each). This CDR3 comprises 15 residues. Germline assignment: CDR1 MNHNY and CDR2 SVGAGI (reference sequence). V was cut by 2 bases and J by 0 bases, with 11 bases left in between. As DNA, the CDR3 is TGTGCCAGCAGTTACCGGGACGCGAGCTCCTACGAGCAGTACTTC. Its protein is CASSYRDASSYEQYF.

The chain combines TRBV12-3 or TRBV12-4 with TRBJ2-7, with TRBD2 matching over 7 bases. Trimming removed 8 bases from V and 5 bases from J; junction bases left unmatched: 6. CDR3 size: 12 residues. The chain's CDR3 is CASGESGDEQYF. The CDR3 DNA is TGTGCCAGCGGGGAGAGCGGGGACGAGCAGTACTTC.

This clone was counted only a few times. The J gene is TRBJ2-1, the V gene TRBV4-1; the match to TRBD2 covers 9 bases. Germline values: CDR1 MGHRA, CDR2 YSYEKL. J was trimmed by 0 bases and V by 0 bases; bases with no gene match: 9. This CDR3 is 19 amino acids long. This chain's CDR3 is CASSQDKVAGAYSYNEQFF. CDR3 nucleotides: TGCGCCAGCAGCCAAGATAAGGTAGCGGGGGCCTACTCCTACAATGAGCAGTTCTTC.

The chain uses TRBV24-1 and TRBJ2-1; no reliable D call. The CDR3 covers 15 residues. The germline V and J ends were trimmed by 5 bases and 4 bases, with 14 bases remaining between them. Germline-derived CDR1 and CDR2 are KGHDR and SFDVKD. The CDR3 region is CATSAGSAPYNEQFF. In DNA, the CDR3 is TGTGCCACCAGTGCCGGTTCCGCCCCTTACAATGAGCAGTTCTTC.

The V and J genes are TRBV15 and TRBJ1-5, with D uncertain. Germline values: CDR1 LNHNV, CDR2 YYDKDF (reference sequence). This CDR3 spans 13 amino acids. Trimming cost V 9 bases and J 0 bases, with 9 bases left between them. In DNA, the CDR3 is TGTGCCACAAGAGGTTATAGCAATCAGCCCCAGCATTTT. Its protein is CATRGYSNQPQHF.

As for this clone: An end of the junction does not agree with germline; a read error may underlie this. The V and J genes are TRBV6-5 and TRBJ2-5; 7 bases align to TRBD1. The CDR3 spans 11 residues. Germline CDR1 and CDR2: MNHEY and SVGAGI. The CDR3 here is CAGRGWETQYF. The CDR3 DNA reads as TGTGCCGGCAGGGGGTGGGAGACCCAGTACTTC.

With regard to this clone: This sample includes further DNA sequences coding for the same CDR3. The V call is TRBV2, the J call TRBJ2-2, with D perhaps TRBD1 or TRBD2 (5 bases each). Germline-derived CDR1 and CDR2 are SNHLY and FYNNEI. V was shortened by 7 bases and J by 2 bases, with 23 bases between the two germline ends. The CDR3 has 18 amino acids. The CDR3 is CASNWAGRVTDNTGELFF. DNA of the CDR3: TGTGCCAGCAATTGGGCAGGGAGAGTTACGGACAACACCGGGGAGCTGTTTTTT.

The V call is TRBV5-6, the J call TRBJ1-5; 8 nucleotides line up with TRBD1. V dropped 1 base and J dropped 3; count of bases not matched to a gene: 3. The CDR3 is made up of 15 amino acids. Germline CDR1 and CDR2: SGHDT and YYEEEE. CDR3 coding DNA: TGTGCCAGCAGCTTGACAGGGGGGTACAATCAGCCCCAGCATTTT. Its translation is CASSLTGGYNQPQHF.

The count of this clone is one. The chain recombines TRBV28 with TRBJ2-4, with 7 bases aligning to TRBD2. The J segment lost 8 bases and the V segment lost 2 bases, leaving 18 bases of the junction unmatched. The CDR3 spans 18 residues. Germline V CDR1 and CDR2: MDHEN, SYDVKM. CDR3 in DNA: TGTGCCAGCAGTTTAAGAGGGCGGGGGACCAACTACCGGGACATTCAGTACTTC. This gives the protein CASSLRGRGTNYRDIQYF.

The genes are TRBV11-3 and TRBJ2-1; 7 nucleotides align to TRBD1. V shed 2 bases, J shed 8 bases, and the junction held 0 bases outside the gene matches. The CDR3 is made up of 12 amino acids. Germline-derived CDR1 and CDR2 are SGHNT and YENEEA. DNA of the CDR3: TGTGCCAGCAGCTTACAGGGGGATGAGCAGTTCTTC. Protein product: CASSLQGDEQFF.

The rearrangement uses TRBV6-1 and TRBJ1-3; a possible D gene is TRBD1 (5 bases). Deletions cut 2 bases from V and 2 bases from J, with 13 bases between. Looked up from germline, CDR1 is MNHNS and CDR2 is SASEGT. This CDR3 is 16 amino acids long. The DNA of the CDR3 is TGTGCCAGCAGTGAAATCGGTGGAGGGGCTGGAAACACCATATATTTT. Encoded protein: CASSEIGGGAGNTIYF.

V gene TRBV2 combines with J gene TRBJ2-1, with D unresolved. Trimming left V 1 base short and J 0 bases short, with 7 bases between. CDR1 and CDR2 from the germline V gene are SNHLY and FYNNEI. This CDR3 has 15 residues. CDR3 in DNA: TGTGCCAGCAGTGAAGGCGGCAGCTCCTACAATGAGCAGTTCTTC. Translation gives CASSEGGSSYNEQFF.

The chain couples TRBV2 to TRBJ2-1; the match to TRBD2 covers 8 bases. The CDR3 covers 16 residues. Germline V gene data show CDR1 as SNHLY and CDR2 as FYNNEI. J gave up 3 bases and V 3 bases, and 7 bases lay outside the gene matches. The CDR3 nucleotides are TGTGCCAGCAGTGATTTTCGGGGGGGCCTCTACAATGAGCAGTTCTTC. Protein product: CASSDFRGGLYNEQFF.

The chain joins TRBV2 to TRBJ2-2, with D possibly TRBD1 on 6 matching bases. Germline V CDR1 and CDR2: SNHLY, FYNNEI. The CDR3 totals 14 residues. Trimming took 5 bases from V and 7 from J, leaving 14 bases between them. The CDR3 coding sequence is TGTGCCAGCAGTTATAACAGGGACGGCGGGGAGCTGTTTTTT. It specifies CASSYNRDGGELFF.

The V call is TRBV4-1, the J call TRBJ2-5; no clear D. Germline values: CDR1 MGHRA, CDR2 YSYEKL. The CDR3 extends over 13 amino acids. V was pared by 0 bases and J by 5 bases, with 7 bases between. The chain's CDR3 is CASSQEDTETQYF. The CDR3 DNA follows: TGCGCCAGCAGCCAAGAAGATACGGAGACCCAGTACTTC.

Only one count was recorded for this clone. The chain links TRBV5-1 to TRBJ2-5, with TRBD2 matching 10 bases. The V and J ends lost 4 bases and 9 bases, in that order; junction bases with no gene match: 9. There are 14 residues in the CDR3. Germline CDR1 is SGHRS and CDR2 is YFSETQ. CDR3 protein: CASSTRAGGLAQYF. CDR3 DNA: TGCGCCAGCAGCACCCGAGCGGGGGGGCTGGCCCAGTACTTC.

This sequence joins TRBV5-1 and TRBJ1-5, with a possible D match to TRBD1 (5 bases). CDR1 is SGHRS and CDR2 is YFSETQ in the germline V gene. Trimming pared 2 bases from V and 4 bases from J, leaving 13 bases between. CDR3 length: 15 residues. The CDR3 reads CASSFEGRANQPQHF. CDR3 coding DNA: TGCGCCAGCAGCTTTGAGGGACGGGCGAATCAGCCCCAGCATTTT.

The chain uses TRBV5-1 and TRBJ1-1; D ambiguous. The CDR3 runs to 14 residues. The germline CDR1 and CDR2 sequences are SGHRS and YFSETQ. V dropped 1 base and J dropped 2 bases, with 9 bases sitting between them. This CDR3 is CASSLRSQNTEAFF. The DNA of the CDR3 is TGCGCCAGCAGCTTGAGGTCCCAAAACACTGAAGCTTTCTTT. Full variable domain (remainder filled in from reference TRBV5-1 and TRBJ1-1): KAGVTQTPRYLIKTRGQQVTLSCSPISGHRSVSWYQQTPGQGLQFLFEYFSETQRNKGNFPGRFSGRQFSNSRSEMNVSTLELGDSALYLCASSLRSQNTEAFFGQGTRLTVV.

V and J are TRBV10-1 and TRBJ2-5; D may be TRBD1 or TRBD2 (5 bases each). The CDR3 is 13 residues long. V shed 2 bases and J shed 4 bases, with 8 bases lying between them. Germline assignment: CDR1 WNHNN and CDR2 SYGVQD (reference sequence). The CDR3 loop reads CASSETGRETQYF. For the CDR3, the DNA is TGCGCCAGCAGTGAGACGGGGCGAGAGACCCAGTACTTC.

This clone has just a few counts. This chain links TRBV5-5 with TRBJ1-5; no clear D. V was clipped by 3 bases and J by 6 bases, with 16 bases between them. CDR1 SGHKS and CDR2 YYEKEE come from the germline V gene (reference sequence). The CDR3 contains 15 residues. The CDR3: CASSWTLEGGQPQHF. The DNA for the CDR3 is TGTGCCAGCAGCTGGACCCTGGAGGGCGGTCAGCCCCAGCATTTT.

The chain is built from TRBV6-5 and TRBJ1-5, with D perhaps matching TRBD1 (5 bases). The CDR3 consists of 15 residues. Germline loops: CDR1 MNHEY, CDR2 SVGAGI. V was shortened by 6 bases and J by 3 bases, with 15 bases between the two germline ends. The CDR3 DNA is TGTGCCAGCAGCTCCGGGGCGAGTTACAATCAGCCCCAGCATTTT. Its translation: CASSSGASYNQPQHF.